Following are 2 T cell receptor beta chains from one sample sequenced in a study of blood T cell repertoires in COVID-19. Using immunoSEQ multiplex PCR, the repertoire was profiled, and TCRdb retains in-frame clones only, with some absent. The sample lists about 140,000 clones; around 80% were seen once. Sequenced: peripheral blood. Receptors originate from a woman aged 60 to 75 with acute or convalescent COVID-19.

The rearrangement links TRBV4-1 to TRBJ2-7; 11 positions agree with TRBD2. J lost 3 bases, V lost 0 bases, and 7 bases had no gene match. Germline CDR1 and CDR2: MGHRA and YSYEKL. The CDR3 consists of 17 residues. The CDR3 loop reads CASSQEWTGLADYEQYF. As DNA, the CDR3 is TGCGCCAGCAGCCAAGAGTGGACGGGACTAGCGGACTACGAGCAGTACTTC.

The J gene is TRBJ2-1, the V gene TRBV6-6; possibly TRBD2 for D (6 bases). There are 16 residues in the CDR3. From germline, CDR1 is MNHNY and CDR2 SVGAGI (reference sequence). The germline V and J ends were trimmed by 2 bases and 7 bases, with 18 bases remaining between them. CDR3 amino acids: CASSYLGLASSNEQFF. The DNA of the CDR3 is TGTGCCAGCAGTTACCTAGGGCTAGCGAGTTCGAATGAGCAGTTCTTC.